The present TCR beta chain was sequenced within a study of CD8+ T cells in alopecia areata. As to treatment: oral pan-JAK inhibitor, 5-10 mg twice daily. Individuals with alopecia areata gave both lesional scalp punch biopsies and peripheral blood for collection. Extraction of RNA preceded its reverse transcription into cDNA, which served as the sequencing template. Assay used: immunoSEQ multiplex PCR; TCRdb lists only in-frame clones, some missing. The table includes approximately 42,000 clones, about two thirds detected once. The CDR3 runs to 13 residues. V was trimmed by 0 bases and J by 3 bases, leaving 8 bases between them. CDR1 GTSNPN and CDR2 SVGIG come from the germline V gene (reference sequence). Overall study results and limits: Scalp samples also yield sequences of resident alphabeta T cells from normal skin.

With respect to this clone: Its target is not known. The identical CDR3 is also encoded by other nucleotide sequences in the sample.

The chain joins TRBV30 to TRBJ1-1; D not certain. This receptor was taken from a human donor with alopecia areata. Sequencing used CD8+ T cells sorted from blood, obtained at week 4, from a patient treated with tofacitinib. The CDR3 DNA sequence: TGTGCCTGGAGTGTGTCTGGGGACACTGAAGCTTTCTTT. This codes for CAWSVSGDTEAFF.